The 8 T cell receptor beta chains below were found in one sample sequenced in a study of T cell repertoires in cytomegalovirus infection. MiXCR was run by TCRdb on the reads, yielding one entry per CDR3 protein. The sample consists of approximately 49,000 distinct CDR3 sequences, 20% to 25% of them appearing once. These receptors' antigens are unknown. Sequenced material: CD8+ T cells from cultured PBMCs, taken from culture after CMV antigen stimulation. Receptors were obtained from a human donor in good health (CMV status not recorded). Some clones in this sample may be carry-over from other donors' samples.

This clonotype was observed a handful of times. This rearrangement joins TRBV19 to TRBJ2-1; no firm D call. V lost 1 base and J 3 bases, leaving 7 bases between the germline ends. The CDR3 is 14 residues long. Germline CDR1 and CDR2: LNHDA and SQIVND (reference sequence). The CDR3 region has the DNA TGTGCCAGTAGTATAGGTGACGGCTACAATGAGCAGTTCTTC. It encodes CASSIGDGYNEQFF. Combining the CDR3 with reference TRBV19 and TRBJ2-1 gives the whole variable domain DGGITQSPKYLFRKEGQNVTLSCEQNLNHDAMYWYRQDPGQGLRLIYYSQIVNDFQKGDIAEGYSVSREKKESFPLTVTSAQKNPTAFYLCASSIGDGYNEQFFGPGTRLTVL.

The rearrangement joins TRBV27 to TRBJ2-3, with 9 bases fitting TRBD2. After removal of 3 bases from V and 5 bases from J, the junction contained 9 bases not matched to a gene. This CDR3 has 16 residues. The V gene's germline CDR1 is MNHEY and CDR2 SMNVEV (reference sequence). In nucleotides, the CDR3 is TGTGCCAGCAGTTTGATCGCGGGAGGGCCGGGAGATACGCAGTATTTT. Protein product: CASSLIAGGPGDTQYF.

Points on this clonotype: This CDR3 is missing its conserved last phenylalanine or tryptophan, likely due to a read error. The CDR3 bases are TGCGCCAGCAGCCCCGACAGGGCTGAAGACATTCAGTACGTC. Encoded protein: CASSPDRAEDIQYV. The genes are TRBV4-1 and TRBJ2-4; 7 positions match TRBD1. The V gene's germline CDR1 is MGHRA and CDR2 YSYEKL. The ends lost 4 bases at V and 8 bases at J; junction bases unmatched: 8. This CDR3 contains 14 residues.

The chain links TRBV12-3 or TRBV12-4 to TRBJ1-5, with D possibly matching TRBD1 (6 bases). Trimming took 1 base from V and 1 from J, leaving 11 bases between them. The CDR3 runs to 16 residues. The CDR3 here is CASSLDSRGSNQPQHF. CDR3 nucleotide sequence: TGTGCCAGCAGTTTAGATTCCAGGGGAAGCAATCAGCCCCAGCATTTT.

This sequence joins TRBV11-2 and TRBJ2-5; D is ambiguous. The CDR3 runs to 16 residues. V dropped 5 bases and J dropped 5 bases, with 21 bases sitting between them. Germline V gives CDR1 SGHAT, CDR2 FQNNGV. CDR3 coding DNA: TGTGCCAGCAGCGTCTCAAGTCGGTGGAGTAGTGAGACCCAGTACTTC. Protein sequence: CASSVSSRWSSETQYF. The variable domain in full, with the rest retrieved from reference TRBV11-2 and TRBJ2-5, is EAGVAQSPRYKIIEKRQSVAFWCNPISGHATLYWYQQILGQGPKLLIQFQNNGVVDDSQLPKDRFSAERLKGVDSTLKIQPAKLEDSAVYLCASSVSSRWSSETQYFGPGTRLLVL.

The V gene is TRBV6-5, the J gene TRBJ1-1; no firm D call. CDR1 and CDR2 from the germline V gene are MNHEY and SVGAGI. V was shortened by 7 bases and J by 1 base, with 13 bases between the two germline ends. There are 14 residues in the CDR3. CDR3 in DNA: TGTGCCAGCACCGCGGGCCAGCCGAACACTGAAGCTTTCTTT. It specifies CASTAGQPNTEAFF.

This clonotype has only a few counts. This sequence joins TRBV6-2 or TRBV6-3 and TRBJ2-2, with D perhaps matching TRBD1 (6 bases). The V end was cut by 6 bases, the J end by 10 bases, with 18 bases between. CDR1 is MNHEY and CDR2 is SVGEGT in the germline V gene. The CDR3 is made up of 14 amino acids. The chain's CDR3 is CASSQESYREELFF. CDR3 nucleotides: TGTGCCAGCAGCCAAGAGAGCTACAGGGAGGAGCTGTTTTTT.

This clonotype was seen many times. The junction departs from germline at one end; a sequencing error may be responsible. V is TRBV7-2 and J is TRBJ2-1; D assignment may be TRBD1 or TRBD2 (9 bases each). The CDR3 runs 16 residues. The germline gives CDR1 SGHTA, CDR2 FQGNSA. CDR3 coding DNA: TGTGCCAGCAGCCTAGCGGGACAGGGTTTCTACAATGAGCAGTTCTTC. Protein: CASSLAGQGFYNEQFF.